The rows below give T cell receptor beta chains drawn from one sample of a study of cytomegalovirus exposure and HLA in healthy donors. Generated by immunoSEQ multiplex PCR, the TCRdb table keeps only in-frame clones and is missing some. The sample has fewer than 250,000 clones; about four fifths are singletons. The source material was PBMCs. The receptors were gathered from a man aged 35 to 55 in good health and CMV-seropositive. CDR3s include the opening cysteine and the closing phenylalanine or tryptophan. Fields, in order: clone size, J gene, D gene, V gene, CDR3 DNA, CDR3 protein. D genes are given only for firm matches. Expanded clones get a size class; other rows say once, few or many, or leave the size out.

>.|TRBJ1-6|TRBD1|TRBV7-8
TGTGCCAGCAGCCGCCCGGGACAGGGTGGTTCACCCCTCCACTTT
CASSRPGQGGSPLHF
>.|TRBJ2-2|.|TRBV7-7
TGTGCTAGCAGCTCCCTCACGATGTCTAGCTTCAACACCGGGGAGCTGTTTTTT
CASSSLTMSSFNTGELFF
>.|TRBJ1-2|.|TRBV5-6
TGTGCCAGCAGCTTGCAGGGTAACTATGGCTACACCTTC
CASSLQGNYGYTF
>few|TRBJ1-1|TRBD1|TRBV9
TGTGCCAGCAGCGCGCAGGGGGTCGGCACTGAAGCTTTCTTT
CASSAQGVGTEAFF
>.|TRBJ1-1|TRBD1|TRBV7-8
TGTGCCAGCAGCACACAGGGGGCAGGGGACACTGAAGCTTTCTTT
CASSTQGAGDTEAFF
>.|TRBJ1-5|.|TRBV18
TGTGCCAGCTCATCAAATAGCAATCAGCCCCAGCATTTT
CASSSNSNQPQHF
>.|TRBJ2-1|.|TRBV6-6
TGTGCCAGCAGTACCTCACAGGGAACCTACAATGAGCAGTTCTTC
CASSTSQGTYNEQFF
>.|TRBJ2-1|TRBD2|TRBV9
TGTGCCAGCAGCGTAGTGGCTAGCGGAATCAATGAGCAGTTCTTC
CASSVVASGINEQFF
>.|TRBJ2-1|TRBD2|TRBV14
TGTGCCAGCAGCCAAGTACTAGCGGGAGGGTATGAGCAGTTCTTC
CASSQVLAGGYEQFF
>.|TRBJ2-3|TRBD2|TRBV9
TGTGCCAGCAGCGTAGGCCGGGGGGGCGGGTTGACAGATACGCAGTATTTT
CASSVGRGGGLTDTQYF
>.|TRBJ2-2|.|TRBV5-4
TGTGCCAGCCGCTCGGGAGCGGTGAACACCGGGGAGCTGTTTTTT
CASRSGAVNTGELFF
>.|TRBJ1-5|.|TRBV27
TGTGCCAGCAGTCCCAGGGTTAGGGATCAGCCCCAGCATTTT
CASSPRVRDQPQHF
>.|TRBJ1-2|.|TRBV7-9
TGTGCCAGCAGCTTAGAAACCAGAGCGGGCTATGGCTACACCTTC
CASSLETRAGYGYTF
>few|TRBJ1-1|TRBD1|TRBV2
TGTGCCAGCAGGGGCCTAACAGGGGGCTTTGAAGCTTTCTTT
CASRGLTGGFEAFF
>.|TRBJ1-2|.|TRBV7-6
TGTGCCAGCAGCTTAATGCAGGCAATGGATGGCTACACCTTC
CASSLMQAMDGYTF
>.|TRBJ1-5|.|TRBV18
TGTGCCAGCTCACCAAGGGGGATACGGGACGATCAGCCCCAGCATTTT
CASSPRGIRDDQPQHF
>.|TRBJ2-1|TRBD2|TRBV6-5
TGTGCCAGCCGCAGGGAGGGTCCCAATGAGCAGTTCTTC
CASRREGPNEQFF
>.|TRBJ1-5|TRBD1|TRBV5-1
TGCGCCAGCAGCTTGCGTCCCCGGGACAGGGGATGGGGCAATCAGCCCCAGCATTTT
CASSLRPRDRGWGNQPQHF
>.|TRBJ2-3|TRBD1|TRBV19
TGTGCCAGTTGGGACAGGGGAAGAGGTACGCAGTATTTT
CASWDRGRGTQYF
>.|TRBJ2-3|TRBD1|TRBV7-2
TGTGCCAGCAGCCGATCCGGGACAGGGGGCACAGATACGCAGTATTTT
CASSRSGTGGTDTQYF
>.|TRBJ1-1|.|TRBV9
TGTGCCAGCAGCGTAGTCCGGGAGGGCACTGAAGCTTTCTTT
CASSVVREGTEAFF
>.|TRBJ2-7|.|TRBV21-1
TGTGCCAGCAGCAAAGAAAGAGGACAGGGGGCCCACGAGCAGTACTTC
CASSKERGQGAHEQYF
>.|TRBJ1-6|TRBD1|TRBV30
TGTGCCTGGAAAAGAACAGGGGCTAATTCACCCCTCCACTTT
CAWKRTGANSPLHF
>.|TRBJ2-2|TRBD1|TRBV7-9
TGTGCCAGCAGAGACGACAGGGGCGAGGAGCTGTTTTTT
CASRDDRGEELFF
>.|TRBJ2-1|.|TRBV25-1
TGTGCCAGCAGTGCACTAAGCAATGAGCAGTTCTTC
CASSALSNEQFF
>.|TRBJ2-7|.|TRBV27
TGTGCCAGCAGTTTAACGGGGGGCGGAAGCTCCTACGAGCAGTACTTC
CASSLTGGGSSYEQYF
>.|TRBJ2-5|.|TRBV19
TGTGCCAGTAGTTCCGACGGGGAAGAGACCCAGTACTTC
CASSSDGEETQYF
>once|TRBJ2-5|.|TRBV5-1
TGCGCCAGCAGCTTGGAGGGCAGGGAAGAGACCCAGTACTTC
CASSLEGREETQYF
>.|TRBJ1-2|.|TRBV7-9
TGTGCCAGCAGCTTAGCAGGGGCGAACTATGGCTACACCTTC
CASSLAGANYGYTF
>.|TRBJ1-1|TRBD1|TRBV5-1
TGCGCCAGCAGCCCGGGACAGGGAACGTGGAACACTGAAGCTTTCTTT
CASSPGQGTWNTEAFF
>.|TRBJ1-1|.|TRBV7-6
TGTGCCAGCAGCTTAGGGGCGGGGGATGAAGCTTTCTTT
CASSLGAGDEAFF